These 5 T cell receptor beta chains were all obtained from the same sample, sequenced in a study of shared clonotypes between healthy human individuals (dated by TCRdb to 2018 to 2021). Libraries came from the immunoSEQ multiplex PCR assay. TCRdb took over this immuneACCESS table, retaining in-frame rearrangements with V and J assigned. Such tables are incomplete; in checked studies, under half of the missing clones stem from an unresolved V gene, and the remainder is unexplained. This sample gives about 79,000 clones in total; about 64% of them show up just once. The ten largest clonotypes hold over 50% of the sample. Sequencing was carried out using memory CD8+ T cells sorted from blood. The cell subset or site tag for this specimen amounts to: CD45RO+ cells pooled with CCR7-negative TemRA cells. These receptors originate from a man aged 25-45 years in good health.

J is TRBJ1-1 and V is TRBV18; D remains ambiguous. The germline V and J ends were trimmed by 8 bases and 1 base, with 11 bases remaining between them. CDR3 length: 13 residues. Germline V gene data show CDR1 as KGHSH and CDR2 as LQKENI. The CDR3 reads CASGLQANTEAFF. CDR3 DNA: TGTGCCAGCGGACTGCAGGCGAACACTGAAGCTTTCTTT.

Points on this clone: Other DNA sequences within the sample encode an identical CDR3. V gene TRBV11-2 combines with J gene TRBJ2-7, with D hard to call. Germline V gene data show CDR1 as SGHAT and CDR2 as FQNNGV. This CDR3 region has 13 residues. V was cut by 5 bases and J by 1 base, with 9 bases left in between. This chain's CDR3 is CASSLPSSYEQYF. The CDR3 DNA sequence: TGTGCCAGCAGCCTCCCAAGTTCCTACGAGCAGTACTTC.

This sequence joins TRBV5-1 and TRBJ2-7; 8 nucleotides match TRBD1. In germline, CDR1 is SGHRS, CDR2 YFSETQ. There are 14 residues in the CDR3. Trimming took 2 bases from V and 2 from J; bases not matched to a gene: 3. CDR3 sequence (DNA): TGCGCCAGCAGCTTACAGGGGGAAACCTACGAGCAGTACTTC. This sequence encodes CASSLQGETYEQYF.

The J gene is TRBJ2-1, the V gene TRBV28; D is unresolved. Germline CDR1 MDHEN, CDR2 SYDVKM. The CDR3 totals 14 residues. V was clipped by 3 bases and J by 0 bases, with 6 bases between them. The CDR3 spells CASSFVSSYNEQFF. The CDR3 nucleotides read TGTGCCAGCAGTTTCGTCAGCTCCTACAATGAGCAGTTCTTC.

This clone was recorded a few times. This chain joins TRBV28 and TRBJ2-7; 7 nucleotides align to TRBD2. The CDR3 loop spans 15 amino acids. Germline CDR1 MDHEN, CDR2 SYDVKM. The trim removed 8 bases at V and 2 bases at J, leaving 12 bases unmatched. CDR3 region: CASEGEGLRAYEQYF. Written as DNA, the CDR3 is TGTGCCAGCGAGGGCGAGGGACTAAGAGCCTACGAGCAGTACTTC.